What follows are 27 T cell receptor beta chains derived from one specimen sequenced in a study of shared clonotypes between healthy human individuals. Profiling relied on immunoSEQ multiplex PCR, and the TCRdb table lists in-frame clones only, not all of them. The sample holds 530,000 or so clones, 75% to 80% seen once. Sequences were obtained from PBMCs. These receptors were obtained from a woman in her thirties or forties in good health. Some clones in this sample may be carry-over from other donors' samples.

CDR3 sequence reads: CASSLGQPGNEQFF. CDR3 coding DNA: TGTGCCAGCAGCCTCGGACAGCCCGGCAATGAGCAGTTCTTC. The rearrangement links TRBV7-2 to TRBJ2-1; D perhaps matches TRBD1 (6 bases). The germline V gene encodes CDR1 SGHTA and CDR2 FQGNSA. The germline V and J ends were trimmed by 5 bases and 6 bases, with 14 bases remaining between them. The CDR3 spans 14 residues. The whole variable domain, filled in from reference TRBV7-2 and TRBJ2-1, reads GAGVSQSPSNKVTEKGKDVELRCDPISGHTALYWYRQSLGQGLEFLIYFQGNSAPDKSGLPSDRFSAERTGGSVSTLTIQRTQQEDSAVYLCASSLGQPGNEQFFGPGTRLTVL.

This chain uses TRBV5-1 with TRBJ1-3, with D unresolved. The CDR3 contains 15 residues. CDR1 is SGHRS, CDR2 YFSETQ, per germline. Trimming took off 0 bases at V and 4 bases at J, with 11 bases between the two ends. The CDR3 protein is CASSLGPYIGNTIYF. DNA for the CDR3: TGCGCCAGCAGCTTGGGACCGTACATCGGAAACACCATATATTTT.

The rearrangement uses TRBV29-1 and TRBJ2-3; D is unresolved. V was trimmed by 5 bases and J by 3 bases, leaving 6 bases between them. The CDR3 runs to 11 residues. Looked up from germline, CDR1 is SQVTM and CDR2 is ANQGSEA. The CDR3 region is CSVKITDTQYF. CDR3 nucleotide sequence: TGCAGCGTTAAAATAACAGATACGCAGTATTTT.

This clone has only a few counts. The V call is TRBV5-4, the J call TRBJ2-5, with 8 bases identical to TRBD2. The DNA matches TRBJ2-7 better at its end, which makes the J call doubtful. Germline V CDR1 and CDR2: SGHNT, YYREEE (reference sequence). The CDR3 sequence is 13 residues long. CDR3 residues: CASSLGLEGEQYF. For the CDR3, the DNA is TGTGCCAGCAGCCTGGGACTAGAAGGCGAGCAGTACTTC.

This clone was counted once. A far more abundant clone sits one base away, making this likely a read error. The chain couples TRBV7-3 to TRBJ1-1; D is undetermined. Germline V gene lookup returns CDR1 SGHTA and CDR2 FQGTGA. The CDR3 length is 13 residues. Between the trimmed V and J ends, which lost 2 bases and 0 bases, there was a span of 4 bases. Written as DNA, the CDR3 is TGTGCCAGCAGCTTAGAGATGAACACTGAAGCTTTCTTT. Its translation is CASSLEMNTEAFF.

The chain couples TRBV5-8 to TRBJ1-1; the D is unclear. Germline V CDR1 and CDR2: SGHTS, YDEGEE. V shed 7 bases and J shed 0 bases, with 7 bases lying between them. The CDR3 has 12 amino acids. CDR3 sequence: CASSRLNTEAFF. The CDR3 DNA reads as TGTGCCAGCTCTAGACTGAACACTGAAGCTTTCTTT. Based on the CDR3 plus reference TRBV5-8 and TRBJ1-1, the full variable domain is EAGVTQSPTHLIKTRGQQATLRCSPISGHTSVYWYQQALGLGLQFLLWYDEGEERNRGNFPPRFSGRQFPNYSSELNVNALELEDSALYLCASSRLNTEAFFGQGTRLTVV.

V is TRBV12-5 and J is TRBJ2-3; D uncertain. The V end lost 7 bases, the J end lost 6 bases, and 14 bases lay between the germline ends. Germline V lookup: CDR1 LGHNT, CDR2 FRNRAP. The CDR3 extends over 13 amino acids. This CDR3 is CASAVSGVDTQYF. The CDR3 DNA follows: TGTGCTAGTGCCGTTTCCGGAGTTGATACGCAGTATTTT.

Notes on this clone: One junction end does not reproduce the germline sequence, and a read error may be involved. The chain employs TRBV7-2 and TRBJ2-4, with D perhaps TRBD2 (5 bases). The CDR3 is 15 amino acids. Germline CDR1 is SGHTA and CDR2 is FQGNSA. CDR3 amino acids: CASSPQPLAKNIQYF. The CDR3 region has the DNA TGTGCCAGCAGCCCCCAACCGCTAGCCAAAAACATTCAGTACTTT.

The rearrangement joins TRBV9 to TRBJ1-2, with 7 nucleotides matching TRBD1. V was clipped by 1 base and J by 8 bases; unmatched bases: 5. Per germline, CDR1 SGDLS and CDR2 YYNGEE. The CDR3 extends over 13 amino acids. The CDR3 sequence: CASSVQGVDGYTF. The CDR3 DNA follows: TGTGCCAGCAGCGTACAGGGGGTTGACGGCTACACCTTC.

J is TRBJ2-7 and V is TRBV6-1; D is undetermined. The V end was cut by 1 base, the J end by 1 base, with 8 bases between. Germline V gene lookup returns CDR1 MNHNS and CDR2 SASEGT. The length of the CDR3 is 14 residues. This chain's CDR3 is CASSEVGWSYEQYF. The CDR3 DNA is TGTGCCAGCAGTGAAGTGGGTTGGTCCTACGAGCAGTACTTC.

This chain connects TRBV27 to TRBJ2-7; the match to TRBD1 covers 7 bases. CDR3 length: 14 amino acids. V lost 6 bases, J lost 4 bases, and 9 bases stayed unmatched. Germline values: CDR1 MNHEY, CDR2 SMNVEV (reference sequence). The CDR3 DNA sequence: TGTGCCAGCAGGCGGACAGGAAGGATGTACGAGCAGTACTTC. Amino acid sequence: CASRRTGRMYEQYF.

The V gene is TRBV5-1, the J gene TRBJ2-3; possible D gene TRBD1, 5 bases. Germline values: CDR1 SGHRS, CDR2 YFSETQ. The CDR3 sequence is 16 residues long. V was shortened by 7 bases and J by 0 bases, with 18 bases between the two germline ends. In DNA form, the CDR3 reads TGCGCCAGCCACGGTCAGGGAAGTCATAGCACAGATACGCAGTATTTT. It codes for CASHGQGSHSTDTQYF.

The chain has TRBV25-1 and TRBJ2-5; possible D gene TRBD2, 5 bases. CDR1 is MGHDK and CDR2 is SYGVNS in the germline V gene. Trimming removed 4 bases from V and 2 bases from J, with 8 bases in between. This CDR3 has 13 residues. The CDR3 nucleotides are TGTGCCAGCAGTGTCCCGGGGCAAGAGACCCAGTACTTC. This encodes CASSVPGQETQYF.

The CDR3 region is CASSHGQVNTEAFF. For the CDR3, the DNA is TGTGCCAGCAGCCACGGGCAGGTGAACACTGAAGCTTTCTTT. The rearrangement uses TRBV7-9 and TRBJ1-1; D gene uncertain. The CDR3 is 14 amino acids. The V end lost 5 bases, the J end lost 0 bases, and 10 bases lay between the germline ends. Germline CDR1 is SEHNR and CDR2 is FQNEAQ (reference sequence).

The chain carries TRBV7-6 and TRBJ2-7; tentatively, D is TRBD2 (5 bases). Germline CDR1 is SGHVS and CDR2 is FNYEAQ. This CDR3 contains 14 residues. V was clipped by 4 bases and J by 2 bases, with 12 bases between them. The CDR3 DNA is TGTGCCAGCAGCTCAGGCGGAGGCACCTACGAGCAGTACTTC. It specifies CASSSGGGTYEQYF.

The chain carries TRBV7-9 and TRBJ1-2; no firm D call. Looked up from germline, CDR1 is SEHNR and CDR2 is FQNEAQ (reference sequence). The CDR3 runs to 14 residues. V was trimmed by 5 bases and J by 0 bases, leaving 10 bases between them. CDR3 in amino acids: CASSTEPPNYGYTF. The CDR3 nucleotides are TGTGCCAGCAGCACAGAGCCTCCTAACTATGGCTACACCTTC. Filled out from reference TRBV7-9 and TRBJ1-2, the complete variable domain reads DTGVSQNPRHKITKRGQNVTFRCDPISEHNRLYWYRQTLGQGPEFLTYFQNEAQLEKSRLLSDRFSAERPKGSFSTLEIQRTEQGDSAMYLCASSTEPPNYGYTFGSGTRLTVV.

This sequence joins TRBV30 and TRBJ1-1; D remains ambiguous. The V gene's germline CDR1 is GTSNPN and CDR2 SVGIG (reference sequence). V was pared by 4 bases and J by 2 bases, with 11 bases between. The CDR3 consists of 13 residues. CDR3 in DNA: TGTGCCTGGAACCCTACAAGAAACACTGAAGCTTTCTTT. This codes for CAWNPTRNTEAFF.

The J gene is TRBJ1-1, the V gene TRBV6-6; D uncertain. The V gene's germline CDR1 is MNHNY and CDR2 SVGAGI (reference sequence). Deletions cut 8 bases from V and 4 bases from J, with 14 bases between. This CDR3 contains 13 residues. The chain's CDR3 is CASATDRTTEAFF. The CDR3 nucleotides read TGTGCCAGCGCAACAGATCGGACCACTGAAGCTTTCTTT.

Notes on this clone: Other DNA sequences in this sample translate to the same CDR3. The chain couples TRBV5-1 to TRBJ2-7, with D perhaps matching TRBD1 or TRBD2 (6 bases each). V dropped 0 bases and J dropped 3 bases, with 16 bases sitting between them. CDR1 is SGHRS, CDR2 YFSETQ, per germline. This CDR3 region has 16 residues. The CDR3 region is CASSLGTSGGGYEQYF. The DNA of the CDR3 is TGCGCCAGCAGCTTGGGAACCAGCGGAGGGGGCTACGAGCAGTACTTC.

The V and J genes are TRBV5-1 and TRBJ2-5; 11 positions agree with TRBD1. The DNA end favors TRBJ2-7, so the J call may be wrong. The CDR3 is 15 amino acids. Germline V gene lookup returns CDR1 SGHRS and CDR2 YFSETQ. CDR3 amino acids: CASSLGTGGAYEQYF. DNA for the CDR3: TGCGCCAGCAGCTTGGGGACAGGGGGCGCCTACGAGCAGTACTTC.

The rearrangement links TRBV4-3 to TRBJ1-3; D is ambiguous. In germline, CDR1 is LGHNA, CDR2 YSLEER. The V end was cut by 0 bases, the J end by 0 bases, with 6 bases between. The CDR3 totals 15 residues. The DNA for the CDR3 is TGCGCCAGCAGCCAAGACGCCAGCTCTGGAAACACCATATATTTT. This codes for CASSQDASSGNTIYF.

The chain is built from TRBV5-1 and TRBJ2-3, with 11 bases matching TRBD2. V shed 2 bases, J shed 2 bases, and the junction held 4 bases outside the gene matches. The CDR3 sequence is 16 residues long. Germline V gene sequence: CDR1 SGHRS, CDR2 YFSETQ. The CDR3 DNA reads TGCGCCAGCAGCTTACTAGCGGGAGCGGTCACAGATACGCAGTATTTT. It translates to CASSLLAGAVTDTQYF.

The rearrangement uses TRBV19 and TRBJ1-5; 9 positions agree with TRBD1. This CDR3 contains 15 residues. CDR1 LNHDA and CDR2 SQIVND come from the germline V gene (reference sequence). With 1 base clipped from V and 10 bases from J, the junction kept 8 bases outside the gene matches. The CDR3 region is CASSIGGQGSEPQHF. The CDR3 region has the DNA TGTGCCAGTAGTATAGGAGGACAGGGGAGTGAACCCCAGCATTTT.

In this sample, this clone turned up a few times. The chain has TRBV2 and TRBJ1-3, with TRBD1 identical over 7 bases. This CDR3 has 13 amino acids. CDR1 is SNHLY, CDR2 FYNNEI, per germline. The J segment lost 4 bases and the V segment lost 7 bases, leaving 4 bases of the junction unmatched. Written as DNA, the CDR3 is TGTGCCAGCACAACAGGGGACGGAAACACCATATATTTT. It translates to CASTTGDGNTIYF.

The genes are TRBV28 and TRBJ2-7; 9 bases line up with TRBD1. The CDR3 extends over 15 amino acids. The V and J ends lost 8 bases and 4 bases, in that order; junction bases with no gene match: 12. The V gene's germline CDR1 is MDHEN and CDR2 SYDVKM. The CDR3 protein is CASFTAGTGWYEQYF. In nucleotides, the CDR3 is TGTGCCAGCTTTACTGCCGGGACAGGGTGGTACGAGCAGTACTTC. The complete variable domain, with remaining parts taken from reference TRBV28 and TRBJ2-7, reads DVKVTQSSRYLVKRTGEKVFLECVQDMDHENMFWYRQDPGLGLRLIYFSYDVKMKEKGDIPEGYSVSREKKERFSLILESASTNQTSMYLCASFTAGTGWYEQYFGPGTRLTVT.

The chain uses TRBV23-1 and TRBJ2-1; 7 bases fit TRBD1. TRBV23-1 is sorted into the ORF group, with uncertain function. This CDR3 region has 15 residues. Trimming removed 0 bases from V and 4 bases from J; junction bases left unmatched: 3. CDR3 nucleotide sequence: TGCGCCAGCAGTCAATCGGGACAGCAATACAATGAGCAGTTCTTC. It codes for CASSQSGQQYNEQFF.

This clone was seen ten or more times. This chain joins TRBV7-9 and TRBJ1-2; possible D gene TRBD1, 5 bases. V lost 5 bases and J 1 base, leaving 14 bases between the germline ends. The CDR3 spans 15 residues. Germline CDR1 and CDR2: SEHNR and FQNEAQ (reference sequence). The CDR3 reads CASSPRQKVNYGYTF. CDR3 coding DNA: TGTGCCAGCAGCCCTAGACAGAAGGTTAACTATGGCTACACCTTC.